Listed here is a single T cell receptor beta chain. This specimen belongs to a study of blood T cell repertoires in COVID-19. For the study at large: Samples of COVID-19 (acute and convalescent) were obtained from the United States, Italy and Spain.

As originally analysed: Estimation of nucleated cell counts was performed using reference gene primer amplification. Assay: immunoSEQ multiplex PCR; the TCRdb copy retains only in-frame clones and omits some. Clone size and the V and J calls come from that table; the DNA yielded D and trimming. The sample has 220,000 or so clones, roughly 90% seen once. Participants, roughly 18 to 100 years old, spanned under 30 US areas. Participants had their cohort set by participant-reported clinical history. V dropped 2 bases and J dropped 4 bases, with 8 bases sitting between them. This CDR3 is 12 amino acids long. Germline V gives CDR1 GTSNPN, CDR2 SVGIG (reference sequence).

The sequenced sample was PBMCs or T cells enriched from blood (not recorded which). The V gene is TRBV30, the J gene TRBJ1-2; D remains ambiguous. The source of this sequence is a man aged 30 to 39 who had been exposed to COVID-19. The CDR3: CAWSLGGYGYTF. The CDR3 nucleotides are TGTGCCTGGAGTCTCGGCGGCTATGGCTACACCTTC.